This T cell receptor beta chain is from a study of cytomegalovirus exposure and HLA in healthy donors. Trimming left V 1 base short and J 3 bases short, with 8 bases between. The CDR3 length is 15 residues. Germline-derived CDR1 and CDR2 are SGDLS and YYNGEE. PCR was performed using 60 Vbeta and 13 Jbeta primers. Sequenced by immunoSEQ multiplex PCR; TCRdb stores in-frame clones only, minus some. The table has about 160,000 clones, about three quarters seen once. The V and J genes are TRBV9 and TRBJ1-6, with D hard to call. This clonotype originated in a man aged 18 to 29 in good health and CMV-seropositive. Sequencing was performed on PBMCs. CDR3 region: CASSVSGDYNSPLHF. The CDR3 DNA sequence: TGTGCCAGCAGCGTATCCGGAGACTATAATTCACCCCTCCACTTT.